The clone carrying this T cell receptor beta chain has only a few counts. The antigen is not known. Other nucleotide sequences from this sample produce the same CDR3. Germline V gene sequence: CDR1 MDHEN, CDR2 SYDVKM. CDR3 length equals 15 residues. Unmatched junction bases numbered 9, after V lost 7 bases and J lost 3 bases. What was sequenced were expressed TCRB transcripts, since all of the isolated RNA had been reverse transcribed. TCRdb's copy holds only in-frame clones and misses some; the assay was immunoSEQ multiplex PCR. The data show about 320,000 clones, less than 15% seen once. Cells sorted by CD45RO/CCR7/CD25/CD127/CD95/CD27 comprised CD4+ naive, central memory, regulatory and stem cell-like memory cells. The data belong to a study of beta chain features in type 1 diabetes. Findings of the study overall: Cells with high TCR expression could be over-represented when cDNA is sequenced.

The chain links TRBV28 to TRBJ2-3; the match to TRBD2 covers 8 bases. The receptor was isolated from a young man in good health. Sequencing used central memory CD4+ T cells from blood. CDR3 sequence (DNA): TGTGCCAGCATCGCGGGGGGCATTGGTACAGATACGCAGTATTTT. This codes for CASIAGGIGTDTQYF.